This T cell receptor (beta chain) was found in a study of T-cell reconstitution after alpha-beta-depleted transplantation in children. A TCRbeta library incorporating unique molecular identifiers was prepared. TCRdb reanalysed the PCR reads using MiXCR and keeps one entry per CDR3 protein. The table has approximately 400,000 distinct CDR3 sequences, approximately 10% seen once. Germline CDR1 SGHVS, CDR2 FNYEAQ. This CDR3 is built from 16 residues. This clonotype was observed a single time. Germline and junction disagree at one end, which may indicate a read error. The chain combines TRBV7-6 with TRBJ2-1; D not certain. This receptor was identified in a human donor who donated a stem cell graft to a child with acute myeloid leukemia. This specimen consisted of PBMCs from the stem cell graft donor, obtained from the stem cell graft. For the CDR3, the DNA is TGTGCCAGCAGCTTAACCGGGTTAGTCGCCTACAATGACCAGTTCTTC. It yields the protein CASSLTGLVAYNDQFF.